This T cell receptor (beta chain) was observed in a study of human T cells and chemical hapten exposure. Across the whole study: Mostly female, the patients presented with alopecia areata, totalis or universalis.

General study results and limits: The donors suffered from alopecia, so their immune response may not match that of healthy people.

MiXCR, run by TCRdb on the RACE reads, gives a single entry per CDR3 protein. Of about 87,000 distinct CDR3 sequences listed, 8% to 10% were seen once; the top ten hold 3.6%. Stated time point: pre-sensitization, week 0. Treatment specified: therapeutic diphenylcyclopropenone sensitization with weekly scalp DPC. The study enrolled 18 to 70-year-old alopecia patients suitable for DPC. Total RNA was isolated from unfractionated whole blood. Germline CDR1 is DFQATT and CDR2 is SNEGSKA (reference sequence). The CDR3 spans 11 residues. The germline V and J ends were trimmed by 4 bases and 13 bases, with 17 bases remaining between them. On this clonotype itself: Its specificity is not known.

The sequencing used whole blood, collected in connection with sensitization to the hapten diphenylcyclopropenone (DPC). This receptor was identified in a woman aged 40-49 years with alopecia areata. Some clones in this sample may be carry-over from other donors' samples. The chain links TRBV20-1 to TRBJ2-7, with a tentative D call TRBD2 (6 bases). CDR3 nucleotide sequence: TGCAGTGCTACCCACCGACTAGATAGATACTTC. Its translation: CSATHRLDRYF.